Presented here are 4 T cell receptor beta chains from one specimen sequenced in a study of T cell clonality in common variable immunodeficiency. Method: immunoSEQ multiplex PCR; TCRdb's copy keeps in-frame clones and lacks some. This repertoire lists 45,000 to 70,000 clones without singletons; 4.5% to 5.5% sits in the top ten. Sequences were obtained from peripheral blood mononuclear cells. These receptors originate from a person aged 18-70 years in good health.

In this sample, this clone turned up many times. The read halts 3 residues ahead of the CDR3 end, with the missing end drawn from the germline J gene. The chain uses TRBV5-1 and TRBJ2-2; 8 nucleotides align to TRBD1. V gave up 7 bases and J gave up 4 bases; unmatched junction bases: 3. Germline V gene lookup returns CDR1 SGHRS and CDR2 YFSETQ. The CDR3 is made up of 13 amino acids. The CDR3 here is CASGTGGTGELFF. CDR3 DNA, as far as it was read: TGCGCCAGCGGAACAGGGGGCACCGGGGAG.

This clone was recorded many times. The read finishes 3 residues shy of the CDR3 end, and the germline J gene is used to complete it. The chain recombines TRBV5-6 with TRBJ2-7; 9 bases map to TRBD1. The CDR3 length is 15 residues. V was pared by 4 bases and J by 2 bases, with 7 bases of the junction left unmatched. Germline CDR1 reads SGHDT; CDR2 reads YYEEEE. CDR3 protein: CASSPGQGGPYEQYF. The DNA read from the CDR3 is TGTGCCAGCAGCCCGGGACAGGGTGGCCCCTACGAG.

This clone has ten or more counts. Sequencing ends 3 residues short of the CDR3 end; the germline J gene provides the rest. This chain uses TRBV12-3 or TRBV12-4 with TRBJ2-7; 10 bases fit TRBD2. The CDR3 is 14 residues long. V dropped 2 bases and J dropped 6; count of bases not matched to a gene: 4. The CDR3 loop reads CASSLHSSGGEQYF. The covered CDR3 bases are TGTGCCAGCAGTTTACACTCTAGCGGGGGCGAG.

This clone was detected ten times or more. CDR3 DNA, as far as it was read: TGCGCCAGCACCATGGGCGTAGGATCCAATGAG. As protein: CASTMGVGSNE. From start to end, the CDR3 is CASTMGVGSNEQFF. V and J are TRBV5-1 and TRBJ2-1, with D unresolved. The read ends 3 residues before the CDR3 terminus; that terminus is restored from the germline J gene. Trimming stripped 6 bases from V and 6 bases from J, with 16 bases between. The germline CDR1 and CDR2 sequences are SGHRS and YFSETQ. The CDR3 length is 14 residues.